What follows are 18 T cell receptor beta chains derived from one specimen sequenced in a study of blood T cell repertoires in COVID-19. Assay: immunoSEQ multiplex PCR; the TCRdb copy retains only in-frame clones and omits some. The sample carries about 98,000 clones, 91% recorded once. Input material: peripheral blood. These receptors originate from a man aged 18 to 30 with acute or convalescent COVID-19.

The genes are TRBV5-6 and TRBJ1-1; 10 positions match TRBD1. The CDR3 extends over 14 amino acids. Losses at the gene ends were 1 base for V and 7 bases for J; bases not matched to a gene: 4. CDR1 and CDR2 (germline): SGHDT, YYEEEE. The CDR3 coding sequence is TGTGCCAGCAGCTTGTCAGGACAGGGGGTTGAAGCTTTCTTT. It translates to CASSLSGQGVEAFF. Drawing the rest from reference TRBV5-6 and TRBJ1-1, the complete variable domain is DAGVTQSPTHLIKTRGQQVTLRCSPKSGHDTVSWYQQALGQGPQFIFQYYEEEERQRGNFPDRFSGHQFPNYSSELNVNALLLGDSALYLCASSLSGQGVEAFFGQGTRLTVV.

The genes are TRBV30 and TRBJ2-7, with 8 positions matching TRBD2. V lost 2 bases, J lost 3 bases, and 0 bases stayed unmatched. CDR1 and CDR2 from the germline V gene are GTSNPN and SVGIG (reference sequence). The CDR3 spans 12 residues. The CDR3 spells CAWSSGSYEQYF. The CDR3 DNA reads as TGTGCCTGGAGTAGCGGGAGCTACGAGCAGTACTTC.

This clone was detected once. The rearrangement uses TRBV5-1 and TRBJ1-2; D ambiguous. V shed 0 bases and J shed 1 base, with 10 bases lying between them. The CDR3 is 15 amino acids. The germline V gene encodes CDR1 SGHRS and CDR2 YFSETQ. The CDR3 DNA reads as TGCGCCAGCAGCTTGGGGGGAGGATTTAACTATGGCTACACCTTC. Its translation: CASSLGGGFNYGYTF.

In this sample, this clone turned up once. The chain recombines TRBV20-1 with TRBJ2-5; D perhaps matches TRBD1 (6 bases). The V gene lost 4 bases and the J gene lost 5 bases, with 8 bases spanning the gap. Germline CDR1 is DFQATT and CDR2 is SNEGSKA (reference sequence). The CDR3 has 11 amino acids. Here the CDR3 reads CSAKQGETQYF. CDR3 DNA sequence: TGCAGTGCTAAACAGGGTGAGACCCAGTACTTC.

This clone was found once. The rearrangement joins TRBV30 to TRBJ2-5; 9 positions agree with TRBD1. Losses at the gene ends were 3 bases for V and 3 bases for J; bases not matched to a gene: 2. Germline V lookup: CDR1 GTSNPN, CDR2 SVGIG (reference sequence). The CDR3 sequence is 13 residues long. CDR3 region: CAWSGQGKETQYF. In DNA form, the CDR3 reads TGTGCCTGGAGCGGACAGGGGAAAGAGACCCAGTACTTC.

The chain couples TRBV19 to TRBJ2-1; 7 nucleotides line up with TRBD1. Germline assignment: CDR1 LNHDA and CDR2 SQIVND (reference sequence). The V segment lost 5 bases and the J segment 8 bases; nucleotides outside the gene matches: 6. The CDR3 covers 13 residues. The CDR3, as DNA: TGTGCCAGTAGTTCAAGACAGGGCGATGAGCAGTTCTTC. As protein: CASSSRQGDEQFF.

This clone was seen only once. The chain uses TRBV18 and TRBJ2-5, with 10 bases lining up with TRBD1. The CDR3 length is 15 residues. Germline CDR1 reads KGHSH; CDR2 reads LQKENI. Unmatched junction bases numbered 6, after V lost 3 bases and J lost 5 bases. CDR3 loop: CASSPWTGGMETQYF. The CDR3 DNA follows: TGTGCCAGCTCACCCTGGACAGGGGGGATGGAGACCCAGTACTTC.

The CDR3 loop reads CASSTGQHYGYTF. The DNA of the CDR3 is TGTGCCAGCTCAACGGGACAGCACTATGGCTACACCTTC. The V call is TRBV18, the J call TRBJ1-2; 7 bases align to TRBD1. CDR3 length equals 13 residues. Trimming took 5 bases from V and 3 from J; bases not matched to a gene: 3. Germline V gene lookup returns CDR1 KGHSH and CDR2 LQKENI. Together with reference TRBV18 and TRBJ1-2, the CDR3 gives the full variable domain: NAGVMQNPRHLVRRRGQEARLRCSPMKGHSHVYWYRQLPEEGLKFMVYLQKENIIDESGMPKERFSAEFPKEGPSILRIQQVVRGDSAAYFCASSTGQHYGYTFGSGTRLTVV.

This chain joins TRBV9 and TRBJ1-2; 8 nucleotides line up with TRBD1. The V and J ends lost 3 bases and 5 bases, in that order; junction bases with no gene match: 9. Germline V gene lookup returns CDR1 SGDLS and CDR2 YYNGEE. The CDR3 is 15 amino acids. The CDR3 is CASSGQGRLVYGYTF. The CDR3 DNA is TGTGCCAGCAGCGGACAGGGGCGATTGGTTTATGGCTACACCTTC.

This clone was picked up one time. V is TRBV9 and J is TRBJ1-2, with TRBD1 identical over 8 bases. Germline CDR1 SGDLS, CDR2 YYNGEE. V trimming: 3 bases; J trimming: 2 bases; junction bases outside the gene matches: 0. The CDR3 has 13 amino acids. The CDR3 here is CASSGQGNYGYTF. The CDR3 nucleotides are TGTGCCAGCAGCGGACAGGGGAACTATGGCTACACCTTC.

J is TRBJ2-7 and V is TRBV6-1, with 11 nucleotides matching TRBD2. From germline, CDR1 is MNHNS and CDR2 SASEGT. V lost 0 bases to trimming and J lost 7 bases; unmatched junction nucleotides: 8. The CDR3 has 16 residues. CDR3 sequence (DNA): TGTGCCAGCAGTGAAGCTGTTAGCGGGGGGGCAGAGGAGCAGTACTTC. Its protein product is CASSEAVSGGAEEQYF.

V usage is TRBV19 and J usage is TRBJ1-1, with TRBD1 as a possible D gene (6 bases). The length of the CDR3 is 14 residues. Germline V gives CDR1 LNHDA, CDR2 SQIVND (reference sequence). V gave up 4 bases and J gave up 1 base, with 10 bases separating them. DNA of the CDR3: TGTGCCAGTAGTACGGGGACACCGAACACTGAAGCTTTCTTT. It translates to CASSTGTPNTEAFF.

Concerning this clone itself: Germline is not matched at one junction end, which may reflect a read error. CDR3 DNA sequence: TGTGCCACCAGCACGACCGTGGGACAGGGCTACCATGAGCAGTTCTTC. This encodes CATSTTVGQGYHEQFF. This chain connects TRBV15 to TRBJ2-1; 9 bases agree with TRBD1. Germline V lookup: CDR1 LNHNV, CDR2 YYDKDF (reference sequence). The CDR3 consists of 16 residues.

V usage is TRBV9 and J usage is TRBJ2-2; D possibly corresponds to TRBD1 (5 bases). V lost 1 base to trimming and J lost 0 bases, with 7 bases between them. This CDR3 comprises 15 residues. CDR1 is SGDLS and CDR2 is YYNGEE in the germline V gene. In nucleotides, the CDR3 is TGTGCCAGCAGCGTACAGGGCGCGAACACCGGGGAGCTGTTTTTT. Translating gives CASSVQGANTGELFF.

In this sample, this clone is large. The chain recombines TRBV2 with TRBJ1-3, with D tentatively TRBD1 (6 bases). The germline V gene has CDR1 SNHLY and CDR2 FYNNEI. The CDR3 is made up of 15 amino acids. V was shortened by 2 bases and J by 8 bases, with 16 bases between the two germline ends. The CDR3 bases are TGTGCCAGCAGTGAAAGCAGGGGCGGATCATACACCATATATTTT. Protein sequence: CASSESRGGSYTIYF.

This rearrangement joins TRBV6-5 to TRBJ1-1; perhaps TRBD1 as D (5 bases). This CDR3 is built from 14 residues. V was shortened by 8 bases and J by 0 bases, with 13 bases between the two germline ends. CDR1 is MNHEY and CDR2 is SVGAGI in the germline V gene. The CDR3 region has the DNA TGTGCCAGCGGCCTGGGGCAGATGAACACTGAAGCTTTCTTT. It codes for CASGLGQMNTEAFF.

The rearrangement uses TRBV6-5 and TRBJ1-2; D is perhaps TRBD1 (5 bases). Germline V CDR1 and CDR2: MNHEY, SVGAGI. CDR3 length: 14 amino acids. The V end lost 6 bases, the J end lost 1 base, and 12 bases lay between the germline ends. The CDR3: CASSRDFLNYGYTF. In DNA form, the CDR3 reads TGTGCCAGCAGCCGGGACTTCCTTAACTATGGCTACACCTTC.

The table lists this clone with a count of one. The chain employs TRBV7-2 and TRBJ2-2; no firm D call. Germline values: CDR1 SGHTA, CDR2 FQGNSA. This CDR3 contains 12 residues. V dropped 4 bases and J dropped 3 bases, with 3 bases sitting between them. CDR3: CASSSYTGELFF. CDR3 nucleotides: TGTGCCAGCAGCTCATACACCGGGGAGCTGTTTTTT.